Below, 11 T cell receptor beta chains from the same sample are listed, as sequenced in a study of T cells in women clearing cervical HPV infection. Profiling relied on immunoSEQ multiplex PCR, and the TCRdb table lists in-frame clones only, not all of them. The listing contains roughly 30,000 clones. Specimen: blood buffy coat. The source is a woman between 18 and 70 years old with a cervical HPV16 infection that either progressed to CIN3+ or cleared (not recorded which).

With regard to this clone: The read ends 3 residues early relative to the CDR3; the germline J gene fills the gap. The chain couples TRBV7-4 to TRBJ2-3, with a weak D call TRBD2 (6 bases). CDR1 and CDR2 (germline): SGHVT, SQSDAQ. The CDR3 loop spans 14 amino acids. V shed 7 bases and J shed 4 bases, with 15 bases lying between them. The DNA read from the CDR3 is TGTGCCAGCACCCTGGGGGGACCTTCAGATACG. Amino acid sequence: CASTLGGPSDT. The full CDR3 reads CASTLGGPSDTQYF.

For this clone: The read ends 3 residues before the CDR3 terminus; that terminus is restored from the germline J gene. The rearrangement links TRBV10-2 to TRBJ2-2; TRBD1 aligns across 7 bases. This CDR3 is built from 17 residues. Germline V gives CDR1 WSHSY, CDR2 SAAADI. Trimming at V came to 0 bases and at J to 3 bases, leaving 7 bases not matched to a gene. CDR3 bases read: TGCGCCAGCAGTGAGTCGCATGGGCAGGGGGACACCGGGGAG. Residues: CASSESHGQGDTGE. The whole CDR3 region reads CASSESHGQGDTGELFF.

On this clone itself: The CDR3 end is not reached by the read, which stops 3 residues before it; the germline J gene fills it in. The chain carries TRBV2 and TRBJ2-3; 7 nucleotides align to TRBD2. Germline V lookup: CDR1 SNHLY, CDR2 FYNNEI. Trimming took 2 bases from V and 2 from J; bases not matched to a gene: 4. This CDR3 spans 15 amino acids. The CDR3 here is CASSERLAVTDTQYF. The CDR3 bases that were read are TGTGCCAGCAGTGAAAGGCTAGCGGTCACAGATACG.

The CDR3 protein is CSIKLQGGNYGQYF. The sequenced part of the CDR3 DNA is TGCAGCATTAAGTTGCAGGGAGGGAACTATGGT. The V call is TRBV29-1, the J call TRBJ2-4; 7 bases align to TRBD2. Coverage ceases 3 residues before the CDR3 finishes, and the germline J gene fills in the end. The germline V gene encodes CDR1 SQVTM and CDR2 ANQGSEA. The CDR3 runs 14 residues.

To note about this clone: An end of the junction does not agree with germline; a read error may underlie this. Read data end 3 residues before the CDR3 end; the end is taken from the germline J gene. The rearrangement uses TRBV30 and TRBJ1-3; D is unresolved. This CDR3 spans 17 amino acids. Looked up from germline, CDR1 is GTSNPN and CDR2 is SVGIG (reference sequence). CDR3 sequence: CAWSVRFRPDSGNTIYF. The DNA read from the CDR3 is TGTGCCTGGAGTGTACGATTCAGACCTGACTCTGGAAACACA. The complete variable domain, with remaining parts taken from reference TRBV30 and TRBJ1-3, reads SQTIHQWPATLVQPVGSPLSLECTVEGTSNPNLYWYRQAAGRGLQLLFYSVGIGQISSEVPQNLSASRPQDRQFILSSKKLLLSDSGFYLCAWSVRFRPDSGNTIYFGEGSWLTVV.

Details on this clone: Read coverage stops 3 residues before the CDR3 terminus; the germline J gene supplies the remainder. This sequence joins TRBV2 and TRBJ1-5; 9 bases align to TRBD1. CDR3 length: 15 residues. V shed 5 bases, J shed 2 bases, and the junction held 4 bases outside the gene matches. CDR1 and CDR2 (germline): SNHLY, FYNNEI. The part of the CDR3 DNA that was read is TGTGCCAGCAGTTTTCGGACAGGGGGCAATCAGCCC. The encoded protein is CASSFRTGGNQP. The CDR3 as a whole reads CASSFRTGGNQPQHF.

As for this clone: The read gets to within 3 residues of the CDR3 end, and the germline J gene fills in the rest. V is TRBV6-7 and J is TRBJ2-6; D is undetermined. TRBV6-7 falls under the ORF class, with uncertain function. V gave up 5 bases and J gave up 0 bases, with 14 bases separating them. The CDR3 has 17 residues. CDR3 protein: CASSTRVVSSGANVLTF. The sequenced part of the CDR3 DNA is TGTGCCAGCAGTACTCGGGTTGTCAGCTCTGGGGCCAACGTC.

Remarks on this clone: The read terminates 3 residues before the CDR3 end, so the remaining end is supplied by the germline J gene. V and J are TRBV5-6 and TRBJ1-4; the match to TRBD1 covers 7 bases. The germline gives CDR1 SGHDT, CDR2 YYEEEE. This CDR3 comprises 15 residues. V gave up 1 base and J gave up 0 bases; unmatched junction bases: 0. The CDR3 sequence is CASSLQGATNEKLFF. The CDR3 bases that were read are TGTGCCAGCAGCTTGCAGGGGGCAACTAATGAAAAA.

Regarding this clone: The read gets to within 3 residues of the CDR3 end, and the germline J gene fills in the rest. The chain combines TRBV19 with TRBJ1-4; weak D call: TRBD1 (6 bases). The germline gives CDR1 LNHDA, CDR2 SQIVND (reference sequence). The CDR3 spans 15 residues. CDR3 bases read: TGTGCCAGTAGCATAACAGGGACGGGGAATTCACCA. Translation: CASSITGTGNSP. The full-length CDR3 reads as CASSITGTGNSPLFF.

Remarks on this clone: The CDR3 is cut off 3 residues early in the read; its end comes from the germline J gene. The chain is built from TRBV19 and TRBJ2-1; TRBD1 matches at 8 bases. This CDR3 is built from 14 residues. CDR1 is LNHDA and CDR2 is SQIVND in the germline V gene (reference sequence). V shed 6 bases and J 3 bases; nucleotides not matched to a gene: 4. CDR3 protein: CASSRRGRYNEQFF. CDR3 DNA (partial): TGTGCCAGTAGCCGCAGGGGGCGCTACAATGAG.

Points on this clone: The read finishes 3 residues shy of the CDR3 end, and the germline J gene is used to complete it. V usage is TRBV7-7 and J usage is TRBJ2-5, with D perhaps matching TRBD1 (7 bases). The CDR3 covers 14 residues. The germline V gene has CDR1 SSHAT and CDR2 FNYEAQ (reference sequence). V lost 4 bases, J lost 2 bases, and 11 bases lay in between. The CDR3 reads CASSSGGRQETQYF. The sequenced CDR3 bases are TGTGCCAGCAGCTCAGGGGGGCGTCAAGAGACC.